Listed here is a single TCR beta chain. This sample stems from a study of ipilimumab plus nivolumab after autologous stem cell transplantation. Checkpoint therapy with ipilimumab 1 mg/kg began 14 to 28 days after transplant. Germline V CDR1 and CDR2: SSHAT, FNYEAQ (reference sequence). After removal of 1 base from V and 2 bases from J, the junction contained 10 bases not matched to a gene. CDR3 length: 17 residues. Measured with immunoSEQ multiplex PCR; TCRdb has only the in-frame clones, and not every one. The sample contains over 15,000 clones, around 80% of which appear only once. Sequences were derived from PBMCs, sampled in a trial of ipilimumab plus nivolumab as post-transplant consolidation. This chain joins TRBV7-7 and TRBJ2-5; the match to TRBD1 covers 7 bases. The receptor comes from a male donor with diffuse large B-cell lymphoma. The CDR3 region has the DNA TGTGCCAGCAGCTTAGGCCGGCCAGGGGGAGTTCAAGAGACCCAGTACTTC. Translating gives CASSLGRPGGVQETQYF.